This T cell receptor (beta chain) was recorded in a study of response to subunit inactivated influenza vaccine. The germline V and J ends were trimmed by 6 bases and 2 bases, with 8 bases remaining between them. Germline V lookup: CDR1 MDHEN, CDR2 SYDVKM. CDR3 length equals 13 residues. General study results and limits: It was suggested by the authors that few new T cells are recruited by each seasonal influenza vaccination.

TCRdb redid the calling of the RT-PCR reads with MiXCR, one entry per CDR3 protein. The table includes over 400,000 distinct CDR3 sequences, approximately 13% detected once. This clonotype was picked up a small number of times. Its antigen is not identified. The clonotype comes from a man in his fifties or sixties who received an inactivated influenza vaccine. This sample comprised PBMCs from blood, obtained 35 to 45 days after vaccination. The chain joins TRBV28 to TRBJ1-5; no reliable D call. CDR3 sequence (DNA): TGTGCCAGCAGCGTGCGGGGCAATCAGCCCCAGCATTTT. It codes for CASSVRGNQPQHF.